Each of the 16 T cell receptor beta chains below was sequenced from the same sample in a study of T cell responses to AZD1222 COVID-19 vaccine. The protocol was immunoSEQ multiplex PCR, while the TCRdb copy is restricted to in-frame clones and leaves out a portion. Found here are nearly 110,000 clones, roughly 90% of them singletons; the top ten hold 8% to 9.5%. The sequenced sample was peripheral blood, obtained 28 days after the second AZD1222 dose. The receptors come from an adult who received the AZD1222 COVID-19 vaccine.

The rearrangement uses TRBV2 and TRBJ2-2; TRBD2 matches 9 bases. The length of the CDR3 is 14 residues. V shed 8 bases and J 6 bases; nucleotides not matched to a gene: 7. Germline loops: CDR1 SNHLY, CDR2 FYNNEI. In nucleotides, the CDR3 is TGTGCCAGCCGGCGGGAGGGGCAGGCCGGGGAGCTGTTTTTT. This gives the protein CASRREGQAGELFF.

This chain connects TRBV30 to TRBJ1-5; 7 bases are shared with TRBD1. CDR1 is GTSNPN and CDR2 is SVGIG in the germline V gene (reference sequence). V lost 5 bases to trimming and J lost 2 bases; unmatched junction nucleotides: 3. CDR3 length: 13 amino acids. The CDR3: CAWGQAGNQPQHF. The CDR3 DNA is TGTGCCTGGGGACAGGCCGGCAATCAGCCCCAGCATTTT.

As for this clone: The sample has other DNA sequences that encode this CDR3 too. The rearrangement joins TRBV27 to TRBJ1-1, with D perhaps TRBD1 (5 bases). The CDR3 is 14 residues long. The V end lost 2 bases, the J end lost 5 bases, and 12 bases lay between the germline ends. CDR1 is MNHEY and CDR2 is SMNVEV in the germline V gene (reference sequence). This CDR3 is CASSLGTGGTEAFF. CDR3 sequence (DNA): TGTGCCAGCAGTTTAGGGACGGGTGGGACTGAAGCTTTCTTT.

The chain combines TRBV5-1 with TRBJ1-6, with TRBD1 as a possible D gene (6 bases). The CDR3 consists of 15 residues. CDR1 and CDR2 from the germline V gene are SGHRS and YFSETQ. Trimming took 4 bases from V and 2 from J, leaving 10 bases between them. The DNA for the CDR3 is TGCGCCAGCAGCCAGGGGTTTGCCTATAATTCACCCCTCCACTTT. It specifies CASSQGFAYNSPLHF.

The chain links TRBV18 to TRBJ2-7; TRBD1 agrees at 10 bases. This CDR3 comprises 15 residues. With 3 bases clipped from V and 3 bases from J, the junction kept 5 bases outside the gene matches. From germline, CDR1 is KGHSH and CDR2 LQKENI. CDR3 in DNA: TGTGCCAGCTCACCGGTGGGACAGGGGATCTACGAGCAGTACTTC. This gives the protein CASSPVGQGIYEQYF.

This chain connects TRBV7-9 to TRBJ2-1; 9 bases are a match to TRBD1. V was pared by 4 bases and J by 4 bases, with 5 bases of the junction left unmatched. The germline CDR1 and CDR2 sequences are SEHNR and FQNEAQ (reference sequence). CDR3 length: 15 residues. The CDR3 nucleotides read TGTGCCAGCAGCTCCCGGGACAGGGTTTACAATGAGCAGTTCTTC. This encodes CASSSRDRVYNEQFF.

This chain uses TRBV4-2 with TRBJ2-3; no clear D gene. CDR1 is LGHNA and CDR2 is YNFKEQ in the germline V gene. Trimming took off 0 bases at V and 0 bases at J, with 7 bases between the two ends. CDR3 size: 15 residues. The CDR3 DNA sequence: TGTGCCAGCAGCCAAGACCCTAGTAGCACAGATACGCAGTATTTT. This codes for CASSQDPSSTDTQYF.

The chain carries TRBV2 and TRBJ1-1; 7 bases line up with TRBD1. V gave up 6 bases and J gave up 4 bases; unmatched junction bases: 2. The CDR3 covers 12 residues. Looked up from germline, CDR1 is SNHLY and CDR2 is FYNNEI. The CDR3 spells CASRQGVTEAFF. Written as DNA, the CDR3 is TGTGCCAGCAGGCAGGGGGTCACTGAAGCTTTCTTT. Full variable domain (missing parts from reference TRBV2 and TRBJ1-1): EPEVTQTPSHQVTQMGQEVILRCVPISNHLYFYWYRQILGQKVEFLVSFYNNEISEKSEIFDDQFSVERPDGSNFTLKIRSTKLEDSAMYFCASRQGVTEAFFGQGTRLTVV.

This sequence joins TRBV19 and TRBJ1-6; no clear D gene. The germline gives CDR1 LNHDA, CDR2 SQIVND (reference sequence). Trimming cost V 4 bases and J 7 bases, with 11 bases left between them. The length of the CDR3 is 14 residues. The CDR3: CASSTSKINSPLHF. DNA for the CDR3: TGTGCCAGTAGTACCTCAAAAATAAATTCACCCCTCCACTTT.

This chain uses TRBV6-2 or TRBV6-3 with TRBJ2-6; D remains unclear. Germline CDR1 is MNHEY and CDR2 is SVGEGT. CDR3 length: 16 amino acids. V was trimmed by 8 bases and J by 0 bases, leaving 14 bases between them. The CDR3 protein is CASGPSGRSGANVLTF. The CDR3 DNA reads TGTGCCAGCGGCCCCTCGGGCCGCTCTGGGGCCAACGTCCTGACTTTC.

The rearrangement links TRBV6-5 to TRBJ1-2, with 7 bases aligning to TRBD1. The CDR3 runs to 15 residues. With V trimmed by 8 bases and J by 1 base, 10 bases remained unmatched. Germline-derived CDR1 and CDR2 are MNHEY and SVGAGI. CDR3 residues: CASSTGTANNYGYTF. Written as DNA, the CDR3 is TGTGCCAGCTCCACCGGGACAGCCAATAACTATGGCTACACCTTC.

The gene calls are TRBV18 and TRBJ1-2, with D hard to call. Trimming took off 6 bases at V and 8 bases at J, with 16 bases between the two ends. Germline V gene lookup returns CDR1 KGHSH and CDR2 LQKENI. This CDR3 is 13 amino acids long. CDR3 amino acids: CASSPRKAMGYTF. In nucleotides, the CDR3 is TGTGCCAGCTCTCCAAGGAAGGCAATGGGCTACACCTTC.

The genes are TRBV19 and TRBJ2-3, with TRBD2 matching over 7 bases. The length of the CDR3 is 16 residues. The ends lost 1 base at V and 5 bases at J; junction bases unmatched: 9. Germline V CDR1 and CDR2: LNHDA, SQIVND (reference sequence). CDR3: CASSIVVFSGGDTQYF. The CDR3 DNA sequence: TGTGCCAGTAGTATAGTAGTGTTTTCGGGAGGAGATACGCAGTATTTT.

This chain uses TRBV19 with TRBJ1-3; tentative D call: TRBD1 (6 bases). CDR1 is LNHDA, CDR2 SQIVND, per germline (reference sequence). V lost 8 bases and J 8 bases, leaving 16 bases between the germline ends. The CDR3 extends over 13 amino acids. In DNA form, the CDR3 reads TGTGCCAGTCGAAGAGTTAACAGGGACACCATATATTTT. Its translation is CASRRVNRDTIYF.

The chain combines TRBV7-2 with TRBJ2-2; no firm D call. The length of the CDR3 is 12 residues. V was pared by 3 bases and J by 3 bases, with 2 bases between. Per the germline V gene, CDR1 is SGHTA and CDR2 is FQGNSA. The CDR3 DNA follows: TGTGCCAGCAGCTTCTACACCGGGGAGCTGTTTTTT. As protein: CASSFYTGELFF.

As DNA, the CDR3 is TGCAGTGCTAGTAGGCAGGGGGCTATCCATGAGCAGTTCTTC. It is translated as CSASRQGAIHEQFF. The chain uses TRBV20-1 and TRBJ2-1; 8 bases match TRBD1. CDR3 length equals 14 residues. The trim removed 3 bases at V and 8 bases at J, leaving 9 bases unmatched. The V gene's germline CDR1 is DFQATT and CDR2 SNEGSKA (reference sequence).